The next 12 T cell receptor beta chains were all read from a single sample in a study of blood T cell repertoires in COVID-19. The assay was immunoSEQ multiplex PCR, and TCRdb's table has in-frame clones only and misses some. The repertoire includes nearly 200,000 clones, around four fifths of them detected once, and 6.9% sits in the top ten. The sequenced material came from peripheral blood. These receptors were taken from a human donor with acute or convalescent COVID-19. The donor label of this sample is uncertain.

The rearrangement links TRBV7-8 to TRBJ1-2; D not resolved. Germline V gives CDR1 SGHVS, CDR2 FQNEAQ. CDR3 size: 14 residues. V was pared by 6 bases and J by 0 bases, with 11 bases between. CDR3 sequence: CASSLTVSNYGYTF. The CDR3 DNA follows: TGTGCCAGCAGTCTCACAGTTTCTAACTATGGCTACACCTTC.

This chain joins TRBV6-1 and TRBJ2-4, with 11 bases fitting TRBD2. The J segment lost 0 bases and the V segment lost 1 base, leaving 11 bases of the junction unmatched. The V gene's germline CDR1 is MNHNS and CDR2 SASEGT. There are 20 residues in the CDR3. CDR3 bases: TGTGCCAGCAGTGAAGGGCTAGCGGGAGGTGCCTCCCTAGCCAAAAACATTCAGTACTTC. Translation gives CASSEGLAGGASLAKNIQYF.

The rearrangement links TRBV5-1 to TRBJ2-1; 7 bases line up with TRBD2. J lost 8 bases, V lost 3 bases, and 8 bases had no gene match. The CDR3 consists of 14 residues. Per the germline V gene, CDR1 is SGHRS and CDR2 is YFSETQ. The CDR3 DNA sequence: TGCGCCAGCAGCTCGGGGGGAGGCGGGGATGAGCAGTTCTTC. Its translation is CASSSGGGGDEQFF. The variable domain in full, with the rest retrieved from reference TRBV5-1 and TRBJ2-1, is KAGVTQTPRYLIKTRGQQVTLSCSPISGHRSVSWYQQTPGQGLQFLFEYFSETQRNKGNFPGRFSGRQFSNSRSEMNVSTLELGDSALYLCASSSGGGGDEQFFGPGTRLTVL.

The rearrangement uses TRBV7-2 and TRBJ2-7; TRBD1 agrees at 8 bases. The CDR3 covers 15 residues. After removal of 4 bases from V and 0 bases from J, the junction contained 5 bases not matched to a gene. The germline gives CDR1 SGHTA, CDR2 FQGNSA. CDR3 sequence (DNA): TGTGCCAGCAGCTGGGGGACAGGCGGCTCCTACGAGCAGTACTTC. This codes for CASSWGTGGSYEQYF.

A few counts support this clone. The CDR3 loop is CASSTSFSGASSYNEQFF. In DNA, the CDR3 is TGTGCCAGTAGTACGAGTTTTAGCGGGGCTAGCTCCTACAATGAGCAGTTCTTC. V gene TRBV19 combines with J gene TRBJ2-1, with TRBD2 matching over 8 bases. Germline CDR1 is LNHDA and CDR2 is SQIVND (reference sequence). The CDR3 spans 18 residues. V shed 4 bases and J 0 bases; nucleotides not matched to a gene: 11.

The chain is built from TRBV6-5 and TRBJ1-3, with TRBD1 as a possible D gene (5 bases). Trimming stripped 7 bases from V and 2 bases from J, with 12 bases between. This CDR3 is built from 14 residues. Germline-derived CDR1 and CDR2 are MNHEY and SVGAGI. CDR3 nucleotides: TGTGCCAGCACCGCCCCAGGGACTGGAAACACCATATATTTT. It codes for CASTAPGTGNTIYF.

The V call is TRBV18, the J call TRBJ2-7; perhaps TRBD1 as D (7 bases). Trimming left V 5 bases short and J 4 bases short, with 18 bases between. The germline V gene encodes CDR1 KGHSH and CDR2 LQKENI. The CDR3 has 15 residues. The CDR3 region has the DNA TGTGCCAGCTCAGTGGAACAGGGGAGGAATTACGAGCAGTACTTC. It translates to CASSVEQGRNYEQYF.

The CDR3 loop reads CSVVSSSGNTIYF. CDR3 DNA sequence: TGCAGCGTTGTCTCGAGCTCTGGAAACACCATATATTTT. V usage is TRBV29-1 and J usage is TRBJ1-3; no clear D gene. The germline CDR1 and CDR2 sequences are SQVTM and ANQGSEA. V lost 4 bases to trimming and J lost 0 bases, with 7 bases between them. CDR3 size: 13 residues.

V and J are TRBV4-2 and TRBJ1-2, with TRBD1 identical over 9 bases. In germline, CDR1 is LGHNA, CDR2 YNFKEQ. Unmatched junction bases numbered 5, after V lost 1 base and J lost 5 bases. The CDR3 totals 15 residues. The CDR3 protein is CASSQAVTGGYGYTF. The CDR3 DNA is TGTGCCAGCAGCCAAGCGGTGACAGGGGGGTATGGCTACACCTTC.

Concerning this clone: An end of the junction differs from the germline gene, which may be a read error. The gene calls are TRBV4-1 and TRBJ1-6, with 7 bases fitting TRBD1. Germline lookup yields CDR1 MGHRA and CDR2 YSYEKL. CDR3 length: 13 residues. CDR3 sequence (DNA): TGCGCCAGCAGCCTAGACAGGGATTCACCCCCCCACTTT. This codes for CASSLDRDSPPHF.

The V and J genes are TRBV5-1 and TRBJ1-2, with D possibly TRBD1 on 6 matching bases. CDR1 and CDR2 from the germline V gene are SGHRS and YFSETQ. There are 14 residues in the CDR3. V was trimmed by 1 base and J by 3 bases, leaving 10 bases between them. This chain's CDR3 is CASSLMDSYYGYTF. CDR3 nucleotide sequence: TGCGCCAGCAGCTTGATGGACAGCTACTATGGCTACACCTTC.

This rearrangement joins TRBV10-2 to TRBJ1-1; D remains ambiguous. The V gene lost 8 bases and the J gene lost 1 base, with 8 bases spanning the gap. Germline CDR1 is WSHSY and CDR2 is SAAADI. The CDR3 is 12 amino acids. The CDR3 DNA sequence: TGCGCCAGCGGTACGGGGAACACTGAAGCTTTCTTT. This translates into CASGTGNTEAFF.